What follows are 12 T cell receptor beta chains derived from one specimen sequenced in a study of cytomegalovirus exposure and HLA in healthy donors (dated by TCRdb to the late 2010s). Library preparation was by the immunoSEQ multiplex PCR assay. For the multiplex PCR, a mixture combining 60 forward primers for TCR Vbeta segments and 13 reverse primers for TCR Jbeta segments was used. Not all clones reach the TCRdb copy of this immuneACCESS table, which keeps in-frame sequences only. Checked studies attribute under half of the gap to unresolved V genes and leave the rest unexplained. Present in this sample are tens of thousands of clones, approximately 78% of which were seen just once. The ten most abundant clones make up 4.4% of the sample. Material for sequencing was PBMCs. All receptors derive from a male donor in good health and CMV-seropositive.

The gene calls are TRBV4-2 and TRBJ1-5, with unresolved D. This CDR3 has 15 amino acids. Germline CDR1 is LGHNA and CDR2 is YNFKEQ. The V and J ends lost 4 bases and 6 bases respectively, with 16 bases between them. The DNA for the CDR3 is TGTGCCAGCAGCCCCCGCGGATCGTATAGTCAGCCCCAGCATTTT. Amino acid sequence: CASSPRGSYSQPQHF.

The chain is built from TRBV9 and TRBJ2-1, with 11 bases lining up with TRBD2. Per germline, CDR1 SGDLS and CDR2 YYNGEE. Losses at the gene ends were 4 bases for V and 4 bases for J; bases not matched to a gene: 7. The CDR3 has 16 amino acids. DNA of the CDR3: TGTGCCAGCAGCCACCTGACTAGCGGGGCTTACAATGAGCAGTTCTTC. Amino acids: CASSHLTSGAYNEQFF.

The CDR3: CASSLLASGANVLTF. In DNA form, the CDR3 reads TGTGCCAGCAGCTTACTGGCCTCTGGGGCCAACGTCCTGACTTTC. The V gene is TRBV7-8, the J gene TRBJ2-6; D not resolved. The V gene lost 2 bases and the J gene lost 0 bases, with 5 bases spanning the gap. The V gene's germline CDR1 is SGHVS and CDR2 FQNEAQ. The CDR3 sequence is 15 residues long. Complete variable domain (other parts from reference TRBV7-8 and TRBJ2-6): GAGVSQSPRYKVAKRGQDVALRCDPISGHVSLFWYQQALGQGPEFLTYFQNEAQLDKSGLPSDRFFAERPEGSVSTLKIQRTQQEDSAVYLCASSLLASGANVLTFGAGSRLTVL.

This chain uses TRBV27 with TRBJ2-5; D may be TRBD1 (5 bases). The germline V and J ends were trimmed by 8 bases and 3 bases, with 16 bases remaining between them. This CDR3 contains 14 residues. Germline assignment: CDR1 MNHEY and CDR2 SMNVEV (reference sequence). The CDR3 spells CASRKGPPKETQYF. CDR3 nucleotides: TGTGCCAGCCGTAAGGGGCCGCCGAAAGAGACCCAGTACTTC.

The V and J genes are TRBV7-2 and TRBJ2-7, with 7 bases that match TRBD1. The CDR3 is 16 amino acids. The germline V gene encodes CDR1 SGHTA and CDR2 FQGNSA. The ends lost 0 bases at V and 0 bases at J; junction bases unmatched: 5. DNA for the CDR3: TGTGCCAGCAGCTTAGCCGGGACAGCCTCCTCCTACGAGCAGTACTTC. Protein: CASSLAGTASSYEQYF.

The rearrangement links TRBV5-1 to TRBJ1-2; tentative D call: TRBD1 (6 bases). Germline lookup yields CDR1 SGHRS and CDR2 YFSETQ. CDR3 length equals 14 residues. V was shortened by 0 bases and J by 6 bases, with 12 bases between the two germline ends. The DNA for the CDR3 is TGCGCCAGCAGCTTGGAACAGGGTGATCATGGCTACACCTTC. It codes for CASSLEQGDHGYTF.

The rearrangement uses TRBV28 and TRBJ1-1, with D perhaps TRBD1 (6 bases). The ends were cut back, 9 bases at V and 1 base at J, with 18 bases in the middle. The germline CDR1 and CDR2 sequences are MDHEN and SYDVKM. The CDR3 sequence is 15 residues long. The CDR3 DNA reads TGTGCCAGTTACAGAGGGGGGGAGGGGAACACTGAAGCTTTCTTT. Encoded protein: CASYRGGEGNTEAFF.

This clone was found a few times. CDR3 sequence reads: CASSPRVTDTQYF. In DNA form, the CDR3 reads TGTGCCAGCAGCCCCCGTGTCACAGATACGCAGTATTTT. The chain recombines TRBV7-9 with TRBJ2-3, with D unclear. Trimming pared 5 bases from V and 2 bases from J, leaving 8 bases between. CDR1 is SEHNR and CDR2 is FQNEAQ in the germline V gene (reference sequence). There are 13 residues in the CDR3.

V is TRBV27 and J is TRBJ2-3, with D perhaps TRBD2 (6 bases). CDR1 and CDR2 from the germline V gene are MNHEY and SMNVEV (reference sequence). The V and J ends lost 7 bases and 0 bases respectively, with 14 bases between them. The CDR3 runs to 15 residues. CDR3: CASKGSGSSTDTQYF. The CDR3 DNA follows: TGTGCCAGCAAGGGAAGCGGGTCTAGCACAGATACGCAGTATTTT.

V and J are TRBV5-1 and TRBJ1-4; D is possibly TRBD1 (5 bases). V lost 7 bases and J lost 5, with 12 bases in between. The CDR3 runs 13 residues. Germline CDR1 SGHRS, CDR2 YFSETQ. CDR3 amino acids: CASGDSVNEKLFF. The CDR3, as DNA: TGCGCCAGCGGCGACAGTGTAAATGAAAAACTGTTTTTT.

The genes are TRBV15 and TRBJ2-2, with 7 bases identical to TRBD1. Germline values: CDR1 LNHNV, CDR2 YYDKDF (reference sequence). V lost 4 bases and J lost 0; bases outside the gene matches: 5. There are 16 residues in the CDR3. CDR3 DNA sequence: TGTGCCACCAGCATCCTGGGACAGTCGAACACCGGGGAGCTGTTTTTT. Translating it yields CATSILGQSNTGELFF. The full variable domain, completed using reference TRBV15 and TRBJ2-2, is DAMVIQNPRYQVTQFGKPVTLSCSQTLNHNVMYWYQQKSSQAPKLLFHYYDKDFNNEADTPDNFQSRRPNTSFCFLDIRSPGLGDTAMYLCATSILGQSNTGELFFGEGSRLTVL.

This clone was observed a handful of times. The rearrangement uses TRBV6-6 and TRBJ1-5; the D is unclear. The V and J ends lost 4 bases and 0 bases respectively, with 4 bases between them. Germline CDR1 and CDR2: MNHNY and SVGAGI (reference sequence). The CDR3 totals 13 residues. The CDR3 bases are TGTGCCAGCAGTTCCCATAGCAATCAGCCCCAGCATTTT. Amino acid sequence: CASSSHSNQPQHF.